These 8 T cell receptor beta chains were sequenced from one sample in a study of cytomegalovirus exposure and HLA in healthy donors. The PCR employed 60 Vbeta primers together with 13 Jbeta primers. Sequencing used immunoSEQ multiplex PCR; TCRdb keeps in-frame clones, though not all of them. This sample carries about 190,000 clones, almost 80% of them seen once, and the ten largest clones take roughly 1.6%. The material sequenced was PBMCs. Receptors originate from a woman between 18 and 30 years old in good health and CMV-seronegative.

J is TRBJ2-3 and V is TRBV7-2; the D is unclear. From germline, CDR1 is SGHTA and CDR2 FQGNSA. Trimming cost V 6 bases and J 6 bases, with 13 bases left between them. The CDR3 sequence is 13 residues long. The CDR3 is CASRPPAGDTQYF. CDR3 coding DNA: TGTGCCAGCAGGCCCCCCGCCGGGGATACGCAGTATTTT.

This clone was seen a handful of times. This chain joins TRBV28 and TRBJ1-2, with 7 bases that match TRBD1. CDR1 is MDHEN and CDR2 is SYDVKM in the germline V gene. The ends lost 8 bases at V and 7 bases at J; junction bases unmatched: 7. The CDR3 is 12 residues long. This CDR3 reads CASDRDTGGYTF. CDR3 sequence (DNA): TGTGCCAGCGACAGGGACACCGGTGGCTACACCTTC.

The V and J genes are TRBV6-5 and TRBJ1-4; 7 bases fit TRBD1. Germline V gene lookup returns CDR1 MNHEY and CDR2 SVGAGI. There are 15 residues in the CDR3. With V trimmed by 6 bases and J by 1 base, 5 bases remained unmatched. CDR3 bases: TGTGCCAGCAGGGTGCGACAGGGAACTAATGAAAAACTGTTTTTT. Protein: CASRVRQGTNEKLFF.

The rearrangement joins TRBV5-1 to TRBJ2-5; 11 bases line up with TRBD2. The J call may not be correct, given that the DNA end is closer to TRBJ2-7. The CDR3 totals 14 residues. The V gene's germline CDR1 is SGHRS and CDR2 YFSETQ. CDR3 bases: TGCGCCAGCAGCTTTGGACTAGCGGGCTACGAGCAGTACTTC. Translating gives CASSFGLAGYEQYF.

The CDR3 here is CASSLGTDTGELFF. The DNA of the CDR3 is TGCGCCAGCAGCCTAGGGACTGACACCGGGGAGCTGTTTTTT. The gene calls are TRBV5-1 and TRBJ2-2; maybe TRBD2 (6 bases). The length of the CDR3 is 14 residues. Germline CDR1 and CDR2: SGHRS and YFSETQ. Trimming removed 4 bases from V and 3 bases from J, with 10 bases in between. The whole variable domain, remainder taken from reference TRBV5-1 and TRBJ2-2, is KAGVTQTPRYLIKTRGQQVTLSCSPISGHRSVSWYQQTPGQGLQFLFEYFSETQRNKGNFPGRFSGRQFSNSRSEMNVSTLELGDSALYLCASSLGTDTGELFFGEGSRLTVL.

The CDR3 here is CSVGASGRANTGELFF. The CDR3, as DNA: TGCAGCGTTGGGGCTAGCGGGAGGGCGAACACCGGGGAGCTGTTTTTT. The V and J genes are TRBV29-1 and TRBJ2-2; TRBD2 matches 12 bases. The CDR3 has 16 residues. Germline CDR1 SQVTM, CDR2 ANQGSEA. Germline trimming cut 4 bases from V and 0 bases from J; bases unmatched to any gene: 3.

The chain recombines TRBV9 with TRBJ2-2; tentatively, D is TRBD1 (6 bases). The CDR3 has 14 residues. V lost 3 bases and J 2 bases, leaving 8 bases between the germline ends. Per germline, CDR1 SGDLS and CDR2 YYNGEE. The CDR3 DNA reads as TGTGCCAGCAGCGGACAGGTCAACACCGGGGAGCTGTTTTTT. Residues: CASSGQVNTGELFF. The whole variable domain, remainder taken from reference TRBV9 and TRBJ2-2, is DSGVTQTPKHLITATGQRVTLRCSPRSGDLSVYWYQQSLDQGLQFLIQYYNGEERAKGNILERFSAQQFPDLHSELNLSSLELGDSALYFCASSGQVNTGELFFGEGSRLTVL.

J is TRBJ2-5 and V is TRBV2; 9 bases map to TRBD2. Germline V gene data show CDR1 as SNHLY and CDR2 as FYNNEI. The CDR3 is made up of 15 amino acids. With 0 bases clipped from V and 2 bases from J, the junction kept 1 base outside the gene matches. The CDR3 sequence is CASSEASGGQETQYF. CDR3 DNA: TGTGCCAGCAGTGAAGCTAGCGGGGGTCAAGAGACCCAGTACTTC.